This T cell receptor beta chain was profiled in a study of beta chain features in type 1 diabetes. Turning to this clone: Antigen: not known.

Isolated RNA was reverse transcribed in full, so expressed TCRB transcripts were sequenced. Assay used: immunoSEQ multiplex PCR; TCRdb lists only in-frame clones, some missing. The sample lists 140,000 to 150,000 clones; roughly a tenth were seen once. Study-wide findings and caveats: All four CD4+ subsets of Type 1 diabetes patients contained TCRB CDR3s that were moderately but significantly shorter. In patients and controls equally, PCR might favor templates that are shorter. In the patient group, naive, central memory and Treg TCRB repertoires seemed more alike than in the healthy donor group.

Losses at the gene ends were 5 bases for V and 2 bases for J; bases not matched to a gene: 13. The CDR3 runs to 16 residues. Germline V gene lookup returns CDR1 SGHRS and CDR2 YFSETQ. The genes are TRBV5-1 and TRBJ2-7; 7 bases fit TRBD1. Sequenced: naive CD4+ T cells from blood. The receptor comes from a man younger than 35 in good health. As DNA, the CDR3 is TGCGCCAGCAGTCCAAGGGGATGGACAGGCACCTACGAGCAGTACTTC. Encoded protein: CASSPRGWTGTYEQYF. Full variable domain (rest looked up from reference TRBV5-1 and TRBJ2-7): KAGVTQTPRYLIKTRGQQVTLSCSPISGHRSVSWYQQTPGQGLQFLFEYFSETQRNKGNFPGRFSGRQFSNSRSEMNVSTLELGDSALYLCASSPRGWTGTYEQYFGPGTRLTVT.